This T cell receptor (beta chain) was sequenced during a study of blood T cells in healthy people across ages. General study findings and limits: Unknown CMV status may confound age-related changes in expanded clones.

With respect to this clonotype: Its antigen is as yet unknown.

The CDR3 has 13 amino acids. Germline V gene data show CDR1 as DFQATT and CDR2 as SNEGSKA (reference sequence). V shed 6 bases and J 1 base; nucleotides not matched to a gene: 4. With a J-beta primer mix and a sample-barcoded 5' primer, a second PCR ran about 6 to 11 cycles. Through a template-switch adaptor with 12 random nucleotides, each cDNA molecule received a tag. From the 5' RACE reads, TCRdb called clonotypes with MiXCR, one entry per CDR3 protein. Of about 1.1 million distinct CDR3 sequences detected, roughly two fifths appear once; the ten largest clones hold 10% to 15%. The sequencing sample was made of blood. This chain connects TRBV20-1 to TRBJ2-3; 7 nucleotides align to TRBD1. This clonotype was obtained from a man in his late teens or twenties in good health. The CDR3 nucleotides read TGCAGTGCGTGGACAGGCCGCACAGATACGCAGTATTTT. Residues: CSAWTGRTDTQYF.